This T cell receptor (beta chain) appears in the sequencing data of a study of T cells in Graves' hyperthyroidism and ophthalmopathy. The V segment lost 4 bases and the J segment 3 bases; nucleotides outside the gene matches: 8. The CDR3 length is 15 residues. CDR1 is GTSNPN and CDR2 is SVGIG in the germline V gene (reference sequence). Regions amplified from RNA transcripts were the TCR beta CDR3 regions. The TCR CDR3 was amplified in a first-round RT-PCR using the HTBI primer set. TCRdb reprocessed the multiplex PCR reads with MiXCR, giving one entry per CDR3 protein. Of 80,000 to 100,000 distinct CDR3 sequences listed, 40% are singletons.

This sequence originates from a woman in her thirties with Graves' hyperthyroidism. The specimen sequenced was peripheral blood or thyroid tissue (not recorded which). This rearrangement joins TRBV30 to TRBJ2-2, with 7 bases identical to TRBD2. CDR3 protein: CAWIGAGRDTGELFF. The CDR3, as DNA: TGTGCCTGGATTGGGGCAGGGAGGGACACCGGGGAGCTGTTTTTT.